The 2 T cell receptor beta chains below come from one sample, sequenced in a study of T-cell memory formation after mild COVID-19. TCRdb fed the 5' RACE reads into MiXCR, producing one record per CDR3 protein. The table lists about 240,000 distinct CDR3 sequences, roughly a tenth of them singletons. Material: PBMCs or a T cell subset sorted from them (not recorded which). The receptors here all came from a man aged 18-30 years who had mild COVID-19 (a few samples of this study predate the infection). Cell type and time point are not known.

The V gene is TRBV7-2, the J gene TRBJ1-1, with D tentatively TRBD1 (5 bases). The V gene lost 0 bases and the J gene lost 10 bases, with 18 bases spanning the gap. This CDR3 is 15 amino acids long. CDR1 and CDR2 from the germline V gene are SGHTA and FQGNSA. CDR3 sequence reads: CASSLAPGTRVLAFF. DNA of the CDR3: TGTGCCAGCAGCTTAGCCCCCGGGACTAGGGTGTTAGCTTTCTTT.

As DNA, the CDR3 is TGCGCCAGCAGGTTGAAAACAGGATATGGCTACACCTTC. Translation gives CASRLKTGYGYTF. The chain has TRBV5-1 and TRBJ1-2; a weak D match, TRBD1 (5 bases). The CDR3 has 13 amino acids. CDR1 and CDR2 (germline): SGHRS, YFSETQ. V was cut by 5 bases and J by 5 bases, with 13 bases left in between.